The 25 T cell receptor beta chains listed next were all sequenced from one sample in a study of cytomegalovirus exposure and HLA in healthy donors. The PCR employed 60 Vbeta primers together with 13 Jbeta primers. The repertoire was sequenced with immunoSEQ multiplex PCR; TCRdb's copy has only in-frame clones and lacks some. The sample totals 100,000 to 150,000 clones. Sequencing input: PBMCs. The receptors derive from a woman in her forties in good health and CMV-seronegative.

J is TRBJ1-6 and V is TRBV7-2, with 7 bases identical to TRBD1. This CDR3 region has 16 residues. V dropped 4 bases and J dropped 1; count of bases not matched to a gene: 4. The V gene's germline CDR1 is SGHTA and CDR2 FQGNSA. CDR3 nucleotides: TGTGCCAGCAGCTCCGACAGGGTTTCCTATAATTCACCCCTCCACTTT. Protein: CASSSDRVSYNSPLHF.

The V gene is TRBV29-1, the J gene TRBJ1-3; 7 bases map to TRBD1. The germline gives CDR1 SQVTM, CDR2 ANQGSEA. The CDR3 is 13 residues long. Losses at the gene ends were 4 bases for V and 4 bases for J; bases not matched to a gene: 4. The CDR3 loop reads CSVVGGYGNTIYF. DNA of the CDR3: TGCAGCGTTGTAGGGGGCTACGGAAACACCATATATTTT.

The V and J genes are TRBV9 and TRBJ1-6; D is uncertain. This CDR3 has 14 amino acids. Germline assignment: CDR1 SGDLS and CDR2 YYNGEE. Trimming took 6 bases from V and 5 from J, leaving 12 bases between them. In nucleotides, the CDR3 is TGTGCCAGCACCACGAGAGGAGATAATTCACCCCTCCACTTT. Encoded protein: CASTTRGDNSPLHF. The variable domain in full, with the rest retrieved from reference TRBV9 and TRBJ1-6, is DSGVTQTPKHLITATGQRVTLRCSPRSGDLSVYWYQQSLDQGLQFLIQYYNGEERAKGNILERFSAQQFPDLHSELNLSSLELGDSALYFCASTTRGDNSPLHFGNGTRLTVT.

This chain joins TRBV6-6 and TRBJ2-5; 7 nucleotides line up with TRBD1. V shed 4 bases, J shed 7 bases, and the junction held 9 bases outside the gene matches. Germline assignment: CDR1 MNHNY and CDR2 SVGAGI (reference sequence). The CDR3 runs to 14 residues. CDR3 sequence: CASSSQTGQATQYF. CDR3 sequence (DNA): TGTGCCAGCAGTTCCCAGACAGGGCAGGCGACCCAGTACTTC.

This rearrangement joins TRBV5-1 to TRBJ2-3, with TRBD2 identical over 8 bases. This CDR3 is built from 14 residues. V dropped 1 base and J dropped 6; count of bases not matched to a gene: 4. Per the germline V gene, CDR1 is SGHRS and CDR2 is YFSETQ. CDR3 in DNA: TGCGCCAGCAGCTTGCGGGGCGGGGGGGATACGCAGTATTTT. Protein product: CASSLRGGGDTQYF.

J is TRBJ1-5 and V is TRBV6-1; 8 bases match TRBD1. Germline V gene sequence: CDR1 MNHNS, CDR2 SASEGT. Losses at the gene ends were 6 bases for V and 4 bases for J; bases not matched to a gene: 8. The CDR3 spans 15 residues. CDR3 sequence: CASRDRQGFNQPQHF. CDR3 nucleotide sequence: TGTGCCAGCAGAGACAGACAGGGGTTTAATCAGCCCCAGCATTTT.

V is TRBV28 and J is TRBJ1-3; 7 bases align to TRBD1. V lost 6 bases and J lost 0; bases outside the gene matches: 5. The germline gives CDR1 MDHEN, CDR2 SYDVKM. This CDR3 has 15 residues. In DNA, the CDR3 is TGTGCCAGCAGGCGGACAGGAGTCTCTGGAAACACCATATATTTT. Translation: CASRRTGVSGNTIYF.

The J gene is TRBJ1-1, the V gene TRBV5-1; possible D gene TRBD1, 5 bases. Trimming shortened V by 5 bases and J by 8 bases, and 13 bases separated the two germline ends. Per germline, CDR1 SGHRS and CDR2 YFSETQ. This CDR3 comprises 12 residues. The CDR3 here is CASSPDGGEAFF. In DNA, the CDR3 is TGCGCCAGCAGTCCGGACGGGGGGGAAGCTTTCTTT.

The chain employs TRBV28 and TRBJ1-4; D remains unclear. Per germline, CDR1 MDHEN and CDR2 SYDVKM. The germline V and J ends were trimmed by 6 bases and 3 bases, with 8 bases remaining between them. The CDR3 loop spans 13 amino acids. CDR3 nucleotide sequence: TGTGCCAGCAGGGTTGGAGCTAATGAAAAACTGTTTTTT. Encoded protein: CASRVGANEKLFF.

The CDR3 nucleotides read TGTGCCAGCAGTCTAACTTACTCCGGGACTAGCGGGGCCCAAGAGACCCAGTACTTC. Its translation: CASSLTYSGTSGAQETQYF. J is TRBJ2-5 and V is TRBV27; TRBD2 agrees at 13 bases. Germline loops: CDR1 MNHEY, CDR2 SMNVEV (reference sequence). Trimming cost V 5 bases and J 1 base; bases outside gene matches: 13. This CDR3 region has 19 residues.

The CDR3 nucleotides are TGTGCCAGCAGCTTAGTCAGTGGTAATACAGATACGCAGTATTTT. Its translation is CASSLVSGNTDTQYF. This chain uses TRBV7-2 with TRBJ2-3; D uncertain. This CDR3 contains 15 residues. In germline, CDR1 is SGHTA, CDR2 FQGNSA. V lost 1 base and J lost 3, with 11 bases in between. The full variable domain, completed using reference TRBV7-2 and TRBJ2-3, is GAGVSQSPSNKVTEKGKDVELRCDPISGHTALYWYRQSLGQGLEFLIYFQGNSAPDKSGLPSDRFSAERTGGSVSTLTIQRTQQEDSAVYLCASSLVSGNTDTQYFGPGTRLTVL.

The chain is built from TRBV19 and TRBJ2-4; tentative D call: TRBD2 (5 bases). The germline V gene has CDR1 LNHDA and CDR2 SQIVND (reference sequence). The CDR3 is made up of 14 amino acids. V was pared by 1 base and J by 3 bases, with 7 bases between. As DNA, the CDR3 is TGTGCCAGTAGTATAGGAGGGAACAAAAACATTCAGTACTTC. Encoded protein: CASSIGGNKNIQYF.

The CDR3 bases are TGTGCCAGCAAAGAGGCAGGACAGGGGGCCTACGAGCAGTACGTC. Amino acids: CASKEAGQGAYEQYV. This chain uses TRBV2 with TRBJ2-7; 10 bases match TRBD1. This CDR3 contains 15 residues. CDR1 is SNHLY and CDR2 is FYNNEI in the germline V gene. Germline trimming cut 7 bases from V and 2 bases from J; bases unmatched to any gene: 8.

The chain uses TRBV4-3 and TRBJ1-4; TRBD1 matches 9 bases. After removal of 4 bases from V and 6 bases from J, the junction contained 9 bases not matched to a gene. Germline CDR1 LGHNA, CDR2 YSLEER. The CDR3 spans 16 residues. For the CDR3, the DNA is TGCGCCAGCAGCCGAGGAGTTGGGACAGGGTATGAAAAACTGTTTTTT. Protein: CASSRGVGTGYEKLFF.

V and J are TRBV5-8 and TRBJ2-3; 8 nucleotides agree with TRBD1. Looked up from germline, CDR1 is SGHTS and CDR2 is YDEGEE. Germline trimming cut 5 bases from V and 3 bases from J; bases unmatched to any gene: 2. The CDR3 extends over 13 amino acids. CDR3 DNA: TGTGCCAGCAGTTGGACAGGGACAGATACGCAGTATTTT. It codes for CASSWTGTDTQYF.

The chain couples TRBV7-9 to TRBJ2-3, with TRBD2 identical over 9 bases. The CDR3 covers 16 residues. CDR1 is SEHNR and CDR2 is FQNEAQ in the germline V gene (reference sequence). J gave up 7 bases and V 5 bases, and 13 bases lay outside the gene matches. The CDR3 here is CASSNPGRGGPHTQYF. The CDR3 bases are TGTGCCAGCAGCAATCCTGGGCGGGGGGGCCCGCATACGCAGTATTTT.

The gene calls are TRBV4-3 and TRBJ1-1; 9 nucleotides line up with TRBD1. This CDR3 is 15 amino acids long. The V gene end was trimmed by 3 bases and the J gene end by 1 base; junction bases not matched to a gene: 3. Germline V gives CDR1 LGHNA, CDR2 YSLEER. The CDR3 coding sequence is TGCGCCAGCAGCCATGGGGACAGGGAGAACACTGAAGCTTTCTTT. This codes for CASSHGDRENTEAFF.

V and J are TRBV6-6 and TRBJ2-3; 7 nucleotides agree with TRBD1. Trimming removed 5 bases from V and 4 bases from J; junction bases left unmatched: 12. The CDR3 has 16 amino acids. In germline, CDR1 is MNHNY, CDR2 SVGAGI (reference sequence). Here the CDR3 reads CASSPIQGIKPDTQYF. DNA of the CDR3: TGTGCCAGCAGTCCTATACAGGGGATTAAGCCAGATACGCAGTATTTT.

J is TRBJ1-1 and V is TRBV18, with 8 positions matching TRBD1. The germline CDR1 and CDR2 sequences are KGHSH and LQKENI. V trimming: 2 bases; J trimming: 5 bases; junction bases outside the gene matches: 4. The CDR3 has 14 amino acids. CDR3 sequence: CASSPTQGATEAFF. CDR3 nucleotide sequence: TGTGCCAGCTCACCAACGCAGGGGGCAACTGAAGCTTTCTTT.

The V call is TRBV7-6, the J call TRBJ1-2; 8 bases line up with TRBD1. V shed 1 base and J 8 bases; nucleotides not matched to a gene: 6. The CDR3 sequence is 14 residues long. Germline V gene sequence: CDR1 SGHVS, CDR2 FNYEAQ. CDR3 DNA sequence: TGTGCCAGCAGCTTAGGGACAGGGAGAACCGGCTACACCTTC. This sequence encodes CASSLGTGRTGYTF.

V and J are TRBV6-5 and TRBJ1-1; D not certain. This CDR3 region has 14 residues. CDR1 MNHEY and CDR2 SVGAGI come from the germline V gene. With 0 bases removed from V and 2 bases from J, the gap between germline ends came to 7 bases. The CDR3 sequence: CASSYSLGNTEAFF. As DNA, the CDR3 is TGTGCCAGCAGTTACTCACTCGGTAACACTGAAGCTTTCTTT.

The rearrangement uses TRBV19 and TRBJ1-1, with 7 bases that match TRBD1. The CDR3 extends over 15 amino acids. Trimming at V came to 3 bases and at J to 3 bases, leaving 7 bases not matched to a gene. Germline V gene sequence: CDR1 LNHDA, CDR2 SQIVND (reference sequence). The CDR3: CASSILTGVDTEAFF. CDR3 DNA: TGTGCCAGTAGTATTCTTACAGGGGTGGACACTGAAGCTTTCTTT.

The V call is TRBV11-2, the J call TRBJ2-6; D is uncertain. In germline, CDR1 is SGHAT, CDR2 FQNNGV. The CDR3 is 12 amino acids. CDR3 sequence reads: CATTSGANVLTF. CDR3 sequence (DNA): TGTGCTACAACCTCTGGGGCCAACGTCCTGACTTTC.

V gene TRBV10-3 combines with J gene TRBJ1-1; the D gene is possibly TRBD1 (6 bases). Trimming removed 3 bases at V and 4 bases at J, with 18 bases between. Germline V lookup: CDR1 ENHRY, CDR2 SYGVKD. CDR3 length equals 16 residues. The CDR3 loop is CAISDPEQGSSTEAFF. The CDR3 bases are TGTGCCATCAGTGACCCCGAACAGGGTAGTAGCACTGAAGCTTTCTTT.

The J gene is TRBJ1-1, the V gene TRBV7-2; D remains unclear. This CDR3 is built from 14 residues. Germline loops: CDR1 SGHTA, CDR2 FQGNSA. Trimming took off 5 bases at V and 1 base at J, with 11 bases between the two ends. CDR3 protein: CASSRREGNTEAFF. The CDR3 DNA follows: TGTGCCAGCAGCCGTAGGGAGGGGAACACTGAAGCTTTCTTT.